This T cell receptor (beta chain) was sequenced for a study of blood T cell repertoires in COVID-19 (dated by TCRdb to about 2020). Regarding the complete study: The collaborator samples originated in the United States, Italy and Spain and spanned the acute and convalescent phases of COVID-19. The prospective study material was composed of cDNA or gDNA derived from T cells, B-cell-depleted T cells, or PBMCs. A freely available public database, intended as a resource for researchers studying the immune response to SARS-CoV-2, is where the repertoires were released. The samples were drawn from two sources: the first 160 participants of the ongoing ImmuneRACE study, and 1,200 or so subjects contributed by 6 global collaborators. Subjects who had been exposed to COVID-19, were actively infected with it, or had recovered from it provided the deeply sampled blood TCRbeta repertoires that made up the dataset. HLA class I and class II types, where available, came from metadata supplied by the sample provider rather than from assay-based typing. The sample metadata nearly always contained a de-identified subject ID, COVID-19 status, age in years and sex. Study-wide conclusions, independent of this receptor: Clinical and demographic metadata were provided uncurated, with the amount varying by source and participant.

Relative to germline, V is 6 bases shorter and J is 4 bases shorter, with 15 bases between their ends. The germline V gene sets CDR1 to MNHEY and CDR2 to SVGAGI. The CDR3 contains 14 residues, cysteine and phenylalanine counted. The DNA shown is the 42-base CDR3, in frame from base 1. One collaborating source in Seattle enrolled patients while the patients were actively infected and followed the patients over time throughout the course of disease. Collaborating institutions collected whole blood in K2EDTA tubes following their own protocols. For TCRbeta analysis, collaborators shipped samples as frozen whole blood, isolated PBMCs, or DNA extracted from either of those sample types. The immunoSEQ Assay, a bias-controlled multiplex PCR, was used to amplify TCRbeta CDR3 regions from genomic DNA. Per the authors' processing: Nucleated cell counts per sample were estimated from amplification of reference gene primers within the assay. To quantify the absolute abundance of each unique TCRbeta CDR3 rearrangement, sequence reads were collapsed and filtered. For each sample, productive Simpson clonality was calculated as the square root of Simpson's diversity index across productive rearrangements. Drawn from immuneACCESS, this table holds only the in-frame rearrangements with V and J called that TCRdb kept. Clones are partly lost; checked studies trace under half to an unresolved V gene and leave the rest unexplained. For V, J and clone size, that table is used; D and trimming come from the DNA. Within this sample are 200,000 to 250,000 clones, with under 90% of them counted one time only. Roughly 7.8% of the sample comes from the top ten.

Comments on this clone: The antigen it binds to is not known. No much larger clone exists at a distance of one base, and base qualities are not known.

The V and J segments used are TRBV6-5 and TRBJ1-2; TRBD1 is perhaps the D gene, given 5 matching bases. Sequenced input: peripheral blood. This TCR derives from a woman at least 80 years old with COVID-19, enrolled during active disease. The DNA sequence reads TGTGCCAGCAGAGTGACAGCTACACTCTATGGCTACACCTTC. Its coded protein is CASRVTATLYGYTF.